These 8 T cell receptor beta chains originate from one sample sequenced in a study of CXCR3-negative and CXCR3-positive naive CD8 T cells. The study, taken as a whole, reports: CXCR3-positive naive cells carried more hydrophobic TRB CDR3s than CXCR3-negative ones.

These TCRs are of unknown antigen specificity. UMI labels and 5' RACE were used to prepare the TRB cDNA libraries. Reanalyzing the 5' RACE reads, TCRdb keeps one entry per CDR3 protein, without DNA. The sample totals 100,000 to 150,000 distinct CDR3 sequences. Sequences were obtained from naive CXCR3+ CD8+ T cells from blood. Subset denoted: CD45RO-CCR7+CD27+CD95- naive CD8+ T cells expressing CXCR3 (TNR3+). The source of these receptors is a human donor in good health. Some clones in this sample may be carry-over from other donors' samples.

The rearrangement joins TRBV5-1 to TRBJ2-5; the D call from TCRdb, TRBD1, cannot be confirmed without DNA. The CDR3 extends over 15 amino acids. The germline V gene has CDR1 SGHRS and CDR2 YFSETQ. This chain's CDR3 is CASGQSPTNQETQYF. The variable domain in full, completed from reference TRBV5-1 and TRBJ2-5, reads KAGVTQTPRYLIKTRGQQVTLSCSPISGHRSVSWYQQTPGQGLQFLFEYFSETQRNKGNFPGRFSGRQFSNSRSEMNVSTLELGDSALYLCASGQSPTNQETQYFGPGTRLLVL.

CDR3 region: CASSAGAGTSNEQFF. The V gene is TRBV9, the J gene TRBJ2-1; TCRdb selects TRBD1, and the lack of DNA leaves this call unchecked. The germline V gene has CDR1 SGDLS and CDR2 YYNGEE. There are 15 residues in the CDR3.

V gene TRBV7-6 combines with J gene TRBJ2-5; TCRdb designates TRBD1, a call that cannot be tested without DNA. The CDR3 length is 16 residues. In germline, CDR1 is SGHVS, CDR2 FNYEAQ. This CDR3 is CASSFGTGGRFETQYF.

The chain recombines TRBV14 with TRBJ2-1. The CDR3 loop spans 11 amino acids. From germline, CDR1 is SGHDN and CDR2 FVKESK. This CDR3 reads CASSQVHEQFF.

The gene calls are TRBV12-3 or TRBV12-4 and TRBJ2-7; TCRdb names TRBD1, which stays unverified in the absence of DNA. The CDR3 runs 14 residues. This CDR3 is CASSGGGEPYEQYF.

The rearrangement joins TRBV2 to TRBJ2-3. This CDR3 contains 14 residues. Germline CDR1 reads SNHLY; CDR2 reads FYNNEI. The CDR3 region is CASSGPERTDTQYF. The full variable domain, its missing parts supplied by reference TRBV2 and TRBJ2-3, is EPEVTQTPSHQVTQMGQEVILRCVPISNHLYFYWYRQILGQKVEFLVSFYNNEISEKSEIFDDQFSVERPDGSNFTLKIRSTKLEDSAMYFCASSGPERTDTQYFGPGTRLTVL.

This chain links TRBV27 with TRBJ2-1; TCRdb reports TRBD2, a call that lacks DNA to check it against. The CDR3 loop spans 15 amino acids. Looked up from germline, CDR1 is MNHEY and CDR2 is SMNVEV (reference sequence). CDR3 in amino acids: CASSFLAGGPIEQFF.

This rearrangement joins TRBV25-1 to TRBJ2-2. The germline V gene encodes CDR1 MGHDK and CDR2 SYGVNS. This CDR3 comprises 14 residues. CDR3 residues: CASSEYFNTGELFF.